These T cell receptor beta chains were read from a single sample in a study of blood T cell repertoires in COVID-19. Assay: immunoSEQ multiplex PCR; the TCRdb copy retains only in-frame clones and omits some. The sample lists hundreds of thousands of clones, over 75% occurring once. The sequenced sample was peripheral blood. The receptor set was obtained from a man aged 50 to 59 with active or convalescent COVID-19. Each CDR3 is given with its conserved first and last residue. A D gene is named only where the DNA matches it firmly. Clone size, where shown, is once, few, many, or a class for clones that have expanded.

V	D	J	size	CDR3	DNA
TRBV5-4	NA	TRBJ2-2	once	CASSYTGRNTGELFF	TGTGCCAGCAGCTATACAGGGCGAAACACCGGGGAGCTGTTTTTT
TRBV6-6	NA	TRBJ2-3	NA	CASSPSATSTDTQYF	TGTGCCAGCAGTCCTAGCGCGACTAGCACAGATACGCAGTATTTT
TRBV28	TRBD1	TRBJ2-1	NA	CASRTGDGSYNEQFF	TGTGCCAGCAGGACAGGGGACGGCTCCTACAATGAGCAGTTCTTC
TRBV30	NA	TRBJ1-4	NA	CAWSVRGKLFF	TGTGCCTGGTCCGTCAGGGGAAAACTGTTTTTT
TRBV19	NA	TRBJ1-4	once	CAASAGETNEKLFF	TGTGCCGCGTCAGCGGGGGAGACTAATGAAAAACTGTTTTTT
TRBV5-1	NA	TRBJ2-3	NA	CASSRGGTEVTDTQYF	TGCGCCAGCAGCCGAGGCGGGACAGAGGTAACAGATACGCAGTATTTT
TRBV7-9	NA	TRBJ1-2	NA	CASSFQGGISYGYTF	TGTGCCAGCAGCTTCCAGGGAGGCATTAGCTATGGCTACACCTTC
TRBV5-4	TRBD1	TRBJ1-2	few	CASSLVQGAEYGYTF	TGTGCCAGCAGCTTGGTGCAGGGGGCGGAGTATGGCTACACCTTC
TRBV9	NA	TRBJ2-7	NA	CASSVAMGAQYEQYF	TGTGCCAGCAGCGTAGCCATGGGGGCCCAATACGAGCAGTACTTC
TRBV4-1	NA	TRBJ2-1	NA	CASSQHITSNEQFF	TGCGCCAGCAGCCAGCATATTACTAGTAATGAGCAGTTCTTC
TRBV5-6	TRBD2	TRBJ2-2	few	CASSPSGGGPRTGELFF	TGTGCCAGCAGCCCCAGTGGGGGAGGGCCTAGGACCGGGGAGCTGTTTTTT
TRBV4-3	NA	TRBJ2-1	NA	CASSPPILTLTLSSYNEQFF	TGCGCCAGCAGCCCCCCGATACTAACCCTTACGTTAAGCTCCTACAATGAGCAGTTCTTC
TRBV4-1	TRBD2	TRBJ2-3	NA	CASSQLVTRLAGGRHTDTQYF	TGCGCCAGCAGCCAACTGGTGACCCGCCTAGCGGGAGGGAGACACACAGATACGCAGTATTTT
TRBV9	NA	TRBJ2-7	NA	CASSVDPTNYEQYF	TGTGCCAGCAGCGTAGATCCCACTAACTACGAGCAGTACTTC
TRBV7-8	NA	TRBJ1-1	NA	CASSSGGTELEAFF	TGTGCCAGCAGCTCCGGGGGGACGGAACTTGAAGCTTTCTTT
TRBV12-5	NA	TRBJ2-3	NA	CASVRGDTQYF	TGTGCTAGTGTTCGAGGGGATACGCAGTATTTT
TRBV4-1	NA	TRBJ2-7	NA	CASSPARGRYEQYF	TGCGCCAGCAGCCCGGCCCGAGGGAGATACGAGCAGTACTTC
TRBV5-3	TRBD2	TRBJ2-7	NA	CARTKKTSGFYEQYF	TGTGCCAGAACCAAGAAGACTAGCGGATTCTACGAGCAGTACTTC
TRBV18	NA	TRBJ2-5	once	CASSTTLGRQDTQETQYF	TGTGCCAGCTCAACGACATTGGGGAGACAGGACACCCAAGAGACCCAGTACTTC
TRBV6-5	TRBD2	TRBJ2-5	once	CASSSAPSGQETQYF	TGTGCCAGCAGTTCAGCGCCTAGCGGTCAAGAGACCCAGTACTTC
TRBV30	NA	TRBJ1-2	NA	CAWSDTQIGGYTF	TGTGCCTGGAGTGATACACAGATCGGCGGCTACACCTTC
TRBV5-4	NA	TRBJ2-1	NA	CASSPGTLQNEQFF	TGTGCCAGCAGCCCCGGTACTCTTCAAAATGAGCAGTTCTTC
TRBV7-6	TRBD1	TRBJ1-5	NA	CASSPGTGNQPQHF	TGTGCCAGCAGCCCCGGGACAGGGAATCAGCCCCAGCATTTT
TRBV18	TRBD1	TRBJ1-1	NA	CASSPRGQGVNTEAFF	TGTGCCAGCTCACCCCGGGGACAGGGAGTGAACACTGAAGCTTTCTTT
TRBV28	TRBD2	TRBJ2-1	NA	CASCASGTIYNEQFF	TGTGCCAGCTGCGCTAGCGGGACCATTTACAATGAGCAGTTCTTC
TRBV7-2	TRBD1	TRBJ1-6	few	CASTGTGGSPLHF	TGTGCCAGCACCGGGACAGGGGGTTCACCCCTCCACTTT
TRBV6-1	NA	TRBJ2-1	NA	CASSEEPSSYNEQFF	TGTGCCAGCAGTGAAGAACCTAGCTCCTACAATGAGCAGTTCTTC
TRBV2	NA	TRBJ2-1	NA	CASRPGLYNEQFF	TGTGCCAGCAGACCTGGGCTATACAATGAGCAGTTCTTC
TRBV18	TRBD2	TRBJ2-7	NA	CASSPLTSGRGYEQYF	TGTGCCAGCTCACCTCTGACTAGCGGGAGGGGGTACGAGCAGTACTTC
TRBV7-9	TRBD2	TRBJ2-3	NA	CASSYDRETSEGDTQYF	TGTGCCAGCAGTTATGACCGGGAGACTAGCGAGGGGGATACGCAGTATTTT
TRBV18	TRBD2	TRBJ2-1	once	CASSRGLAGAPNEQFF	TGTGCCAGCTCACGAGGACTAGCGGGAGCCCCCAATGAGCAGTTCTTC
TRBV7-9	TRBD2	TRBJ2-7	once	CASSLAPGLGSYEQYF	TGTGCCAGCAGCTTAGCCCCGGGACTAGGGTCCTACGAGCAGTACTTC
TRBV7-9	NA	TRBJ2-6	NA	CASSTLSALESSGANVLTF	TGTGCCAGCAGCACGTTGAGTGCCCTGGAGAGCTCTGGGGCCAACGTCCTGACTTTC
TRBV27	TRBD1	TRBJ1-6	NA	CASSSNPTGGYNSPLHF	TGTGCCAGCAGTTCAAACCCGACAGGGGGATATAATTCACCCCTCCACTTT
TRBV11-3	TRBD1	TRBJ2-2	NA	CASSRPLDRENTGELFF	TGTGCCAGCAGCCGCCCCCTCGACAGGGAGAACACCGGGGAGCTGTTTTTT
TRBV9	NA	TRBJ1-2	NA	CASSVAGQNYGYTF	TGTGCCAGCAGCGTCGCCGGACAGAACTATGGCTACACCTTC
TRBV11-2	NA	TRBJ2-5	once	CASSLFQETQYF	TGTGCCAGCAGCCTCTTCCAAGAGACCCAGTACTTC
TRBV10-2	TRBD1	TRBJ1-6	NA	CASSARTGTYSPLHF	TGCGCCAGCAGTGCCAGGACAGGCACATATTCACCCCTCCACTTT
TRBV7-2	TRBD2	TRBJ2-6	NA	CASSYPGLAASGANVLTF	TGTGCCAGCAGCTATCCGGGACTAGCGGCCTCTGGGGCCAACGTCCTGACTTTC
TRBV4-1	TRBD2	TRBJ2-2	few	CASSPPHGGVNTGELFF	TGCGCCAGCAGCCCACCTCACGGGGGGGTGAACACCGGGGAGCTGTTTTTT
TRBV4-3	NA	TRBJ2-7	NA	CASSQSTASGYEQYF	TGCGCCAGCAGCCAATCGACAGCATCAGGTTACGAGCAGTACTTC
TRBV30	NA	TRBJ1-3	NA	CAWSVRLGAGNTIYF	TGTGCCTGGAGTGTAAGATTAGGGGCTGGAAACACCATATATTTT